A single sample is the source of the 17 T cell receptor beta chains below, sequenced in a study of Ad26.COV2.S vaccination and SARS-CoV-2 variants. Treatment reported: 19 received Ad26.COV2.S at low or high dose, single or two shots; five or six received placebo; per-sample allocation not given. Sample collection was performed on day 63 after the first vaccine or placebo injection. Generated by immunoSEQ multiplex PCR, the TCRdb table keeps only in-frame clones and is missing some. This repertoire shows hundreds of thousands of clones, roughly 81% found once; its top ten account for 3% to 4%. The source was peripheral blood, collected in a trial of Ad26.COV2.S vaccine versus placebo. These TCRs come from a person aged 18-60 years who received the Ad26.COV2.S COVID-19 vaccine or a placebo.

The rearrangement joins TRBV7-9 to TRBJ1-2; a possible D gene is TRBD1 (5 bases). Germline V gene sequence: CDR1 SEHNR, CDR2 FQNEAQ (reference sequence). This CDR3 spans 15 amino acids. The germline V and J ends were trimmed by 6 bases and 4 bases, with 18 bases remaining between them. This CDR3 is CASSRSGGSSYGYTF. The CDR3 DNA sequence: TGTGCCAGCAGTCGCAGCGGGGGGAGTTCCTATGGCTACACCTTC.

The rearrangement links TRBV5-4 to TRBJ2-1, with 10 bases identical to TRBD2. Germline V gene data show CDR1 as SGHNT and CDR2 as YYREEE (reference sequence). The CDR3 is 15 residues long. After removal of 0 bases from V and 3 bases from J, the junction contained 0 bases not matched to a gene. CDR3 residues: CASSLGTSGYNEQFF. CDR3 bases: TGTGCCAGCAGCTTGGGGACTAGCGGCTACAATGAGCAGTTCTTC.

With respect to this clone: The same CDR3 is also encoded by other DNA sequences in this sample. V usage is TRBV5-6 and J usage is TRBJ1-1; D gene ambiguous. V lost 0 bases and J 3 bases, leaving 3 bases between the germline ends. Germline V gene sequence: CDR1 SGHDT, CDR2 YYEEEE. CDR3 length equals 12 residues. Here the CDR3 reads CASSLGDTEAFF. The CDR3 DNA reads TGTGCCAGCAGCTTGGGGGACACTGAAGCTTTCTTT.

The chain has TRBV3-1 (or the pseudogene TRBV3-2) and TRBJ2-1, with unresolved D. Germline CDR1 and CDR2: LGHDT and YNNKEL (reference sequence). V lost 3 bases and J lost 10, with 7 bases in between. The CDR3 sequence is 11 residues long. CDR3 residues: CASSQGREQFF. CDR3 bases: TGTGCCAGCAGCCAGGGCCGCGAGCAGTTCTTC.

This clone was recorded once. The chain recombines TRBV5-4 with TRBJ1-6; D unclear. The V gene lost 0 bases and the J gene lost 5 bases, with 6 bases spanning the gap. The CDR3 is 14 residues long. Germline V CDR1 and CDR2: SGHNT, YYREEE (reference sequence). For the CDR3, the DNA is TGTGCCAGCAGCTTGGACATCGATAATTCACCCCTCCACTTT. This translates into CASSLDIDNSPLHF.

The CDR3 region is CASSAQGATEAFF. The CDR3 coding sequence is TGTGCCAGCAGCGCGCAGGGGGCTACTGAAGCTTTCTTT. This chain links TRBV9 with TRBJ1-1, with 8 bases lining up with TRBD1. The J segment lost 5 bases and the V segment lost 3 bases, leaving 3 bases of the junction unmatched. This CDR3 has 13 residues. Germline CDR1 reads SGDLS; CDR2 reads YYNGEE. The whole variable domain, remainder taken from reference TRBV9 and TRBJ1-1, is DSGVTQTPKHLITATGQRVTLRCSPRSGDLSVYWYQQSLDQGLQFLIQYYNGEERAKGNILERFSAQQFPDLHSELNLSSLELGDSALYFCASSAQGATEAFFGQGTRLTVV.

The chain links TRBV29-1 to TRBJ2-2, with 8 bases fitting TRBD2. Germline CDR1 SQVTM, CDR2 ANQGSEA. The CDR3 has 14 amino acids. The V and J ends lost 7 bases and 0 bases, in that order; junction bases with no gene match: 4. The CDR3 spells CSGIAGSNTGELFF. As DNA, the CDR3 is TGCAGCGGAATAGCGGGGTCGAACACCGGGGAGCTGTTTTTT.

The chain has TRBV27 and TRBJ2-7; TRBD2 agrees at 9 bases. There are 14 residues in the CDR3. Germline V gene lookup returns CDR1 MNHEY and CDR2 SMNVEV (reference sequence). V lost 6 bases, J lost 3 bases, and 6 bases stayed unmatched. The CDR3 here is CASRDSGRGYEQYF. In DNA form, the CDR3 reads TGTGCCAGCAGGGATAGCGGGAGAGGCTACGAGCAGTACTTC.

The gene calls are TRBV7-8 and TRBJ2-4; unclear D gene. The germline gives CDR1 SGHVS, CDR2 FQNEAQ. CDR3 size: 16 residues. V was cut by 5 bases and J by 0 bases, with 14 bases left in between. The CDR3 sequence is CASSPSPSRAKNIQYF. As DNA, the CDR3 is TGTGCCAGCAGCCCTTCCCCAAGCAGAGCCAAAAACATTCAGTACTTC.

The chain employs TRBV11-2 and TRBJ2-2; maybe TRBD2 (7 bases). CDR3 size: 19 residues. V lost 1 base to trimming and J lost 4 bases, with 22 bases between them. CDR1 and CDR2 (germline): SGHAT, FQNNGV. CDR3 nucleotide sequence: TGTGCCAGCAGCTTAGTGGAGTTTGAAGGGGGACTACGCACCGGGGAGCTGTTTTTT. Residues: CASSLVEFEGGLRTGELFF.

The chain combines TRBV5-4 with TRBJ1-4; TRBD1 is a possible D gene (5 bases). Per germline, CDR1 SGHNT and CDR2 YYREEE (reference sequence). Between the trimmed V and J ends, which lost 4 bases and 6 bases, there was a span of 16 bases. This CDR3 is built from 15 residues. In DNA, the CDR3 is TGTGCCAGCAGCCCCCTCGTGGGGCGCGATGAAAAACTGTTTTTT. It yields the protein CASSPLVGRDEKLFF. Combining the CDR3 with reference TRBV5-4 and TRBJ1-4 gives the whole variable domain ETGVTQSPTHLIKTRGQQVTLRCSSQSGHNTVSWYQQALGQGPQFIFQYYREEENGRGNFPPRFSGLQFPNYSSELNVNALELDDSALYLCASSPLVGRDEKLFFGSGTQLSVL.

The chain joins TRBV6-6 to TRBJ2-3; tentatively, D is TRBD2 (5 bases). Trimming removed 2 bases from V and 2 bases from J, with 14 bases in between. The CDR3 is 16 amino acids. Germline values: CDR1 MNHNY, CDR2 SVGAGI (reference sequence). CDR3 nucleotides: TGTGCCAGCAGTTACATTGAGCAGCGGTTCACAGATACGCAGTATTTT. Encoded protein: CASSYIEQRFTDTQYF.

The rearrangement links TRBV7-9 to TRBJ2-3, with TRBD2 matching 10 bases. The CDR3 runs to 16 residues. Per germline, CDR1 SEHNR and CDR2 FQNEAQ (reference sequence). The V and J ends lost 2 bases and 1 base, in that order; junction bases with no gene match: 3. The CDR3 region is CASSLLAGAGTDTQYF. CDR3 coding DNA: TGTGCCAGCAGCTTACTAGCGGGAGCTGGCACAGATACGCAGTATTTT.

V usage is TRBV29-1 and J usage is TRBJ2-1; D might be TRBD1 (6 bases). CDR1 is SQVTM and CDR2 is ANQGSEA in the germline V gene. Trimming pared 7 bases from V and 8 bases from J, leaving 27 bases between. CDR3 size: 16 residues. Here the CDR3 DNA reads TGCAGCGCTATCGGACAGATTTTGGGTCCGAGAGATGAGCAGTTCTTC. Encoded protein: CSAIGQILGPRDEQFF.

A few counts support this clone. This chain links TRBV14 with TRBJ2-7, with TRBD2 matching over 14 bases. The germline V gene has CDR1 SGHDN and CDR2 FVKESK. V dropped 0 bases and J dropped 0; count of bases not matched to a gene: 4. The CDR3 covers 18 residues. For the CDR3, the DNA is TGTGCCAGCAGCCAAGATCGAGGACTAGCGGGGGGCTCCTACGAGCAGTACTTC. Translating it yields CASSQDRGLAGGSYEQYF.

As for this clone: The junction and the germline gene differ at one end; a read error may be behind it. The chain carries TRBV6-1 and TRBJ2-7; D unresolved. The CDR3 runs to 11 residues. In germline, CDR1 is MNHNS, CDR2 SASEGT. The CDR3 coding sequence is TGTGCCAGCAGTGAAGGATGGCATAACCCTTTC. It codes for CASSEGWHNPF.

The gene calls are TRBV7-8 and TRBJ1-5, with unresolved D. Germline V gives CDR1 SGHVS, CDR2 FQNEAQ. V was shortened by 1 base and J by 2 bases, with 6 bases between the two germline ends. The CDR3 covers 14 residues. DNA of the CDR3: TGTGCCAGCAGCTTAGAGTCTGGCAATCAGCCCCAGCATTTT. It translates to CASSLESGNQPQHF.